What follows are 31 T cell receptor beta chains derived from one specimen sequenced in a study of blood T cell repertoires in COVID-19. TCRdb's table, derived via immunoSEQ multiplex PCR, lists solely in-frame clones and lacks some. The profile shows 150,000 or so clones, around four fifths of them singletons. Sequenced: peripheral blood. These receptor sequences come from a man aged 35 to 55 who had recovered from COVID-19.

This chain uses TRBV4-1 with TRBJ2-1; D is perhaps TRBD2 (6 bases). V was cut by 4 bases and J by 6 bases, with 13 bases left in between. CDR1 and CDR2 (germline): MGHRA, YSYEKL. The CDR3 is made up of 14 amino acids. The CDR3 DNA reads as TGCGCCAGCAGCCCCAGACTAGTCGGCAATGAGCAGTTCTTC. This codes for CASSPRLVGNEQFF.

The V gene is TRBV11-2, the J gene TRBJ2-3; 12 bases fit TRBD2. V shed 5 bases, J shed 4 bases, and the junction held 4 bases outside the gene matches. This CDR3 comprises 15 residues. From germline, CDR1 is SGHAT and CDR2 FQNNGV. The chain's CDR3 is CASSRLAGAPDTQYF. CDR3 coding DNA: TGTGCCAGCAGCCGACTAGCGGGGGCCCCAGATACGCAGTATTTT. The entire variable domain, with the rest obtained from reference TRBV11-2 and TRBJ2-3, is as follows: EAGVAQSPRYKIIEKRQSVAFWCNPISGHATLYWYQQILGQGPKLLIQFQNNGVVDDSQLPKDRFSAERLKGVDSTLKIQPAKLEDSAVYLCASSRLAGAPDTQYFGPGTRLTVL.

The genes are TRBV7-6 and TRBJ2-2, with D maybe TRBD1 (5 bases). With 5 bases removed from V and 4 bases from J, the gap between germline ends came to 8 bases. CDR1 is SGHVS, CDR2 FNYEAQ, per germline. This CDR3 region has 13 residues. CDR3 in amino acids: CASSPTVTGELFF. The CDR3 DNA reads as TGTGCCAGCAGCCCGACAGTCACCGGGGAGCTGTTTTTT. Using reference TRBV7-6 and TRBJ2-2 for the parts outside the CDR3, the full variable domain is GAGVSQSPRYKVTKRGQDVALRCDPISGHVSLYWYRQALGQGPEFLTYFNYEAQQDKSGLPNDRFSAERPEGSISTLTIQRTEQRDSAMYRCASSPTVTGELFFGEGSRLTVL.

The V gene is TRBV5-4, the J gene TRBJ1-3; D remains ambiguous. The ends were cut back, 1 base at V and 0 bases at J, with 11 bases in the middle. Germline CDR1 is SGHNT and CDR2 is YYREEE (reference sequence). The CDR3 totals 16 residues. CDR3 DNA sequence: TGTGCCAGCAGCTTGCCCCCGGGGAGCTCTGGAAACACCATATATTTT. This sequence encodes CASSLPPGSSGNTIYF.

The rearrangement links TRBV6-1 to TRBJ2-2, with TRBD1 as a possible D gene (5 bases). V was clipped by 2 bases and J by 7 bases, with 11 bases between them. CDR3 length: 14 residues. In germline, CDR1 is MNHNS, CDR2 SASEGT. The CDR3 protein is CASSEYLRGGELFF. Here the CDR3 DNA reads TGTGCCAGCAGTGAATACTTAAGGGGCGGGGAGCTGTTTTTT.

In this sample, this clone turned up a few times. The chain recombines TRBV3-1 (or the pseudogene TRBV3-2) with TRBJ2-1; D is possibly TRBD1 (6 bases). The CDR3 spans 15 residues. Trimming left V 1 base short and J 5 bases short, with 12 bases between. CDR1 is LGHDT and CDR2 is YNNKEL in the germline V gene (reference sequence). The CDR3 protein is CASSQGRGTHNEQFF. DNA for the CDR3: TGTGCCAGCAGCCAAGGCAGGGGTACGCACAATGAGCAGTTCTTC.

With regard to this clone: An end of the junction does not agree with germline; a read error may underlie this. This sequence joins TRBV3-1 (or the pseudogene TRBV3-2) and TRBJ1-5, with 8 bases that match TRBD1. The V gene's germline CDR1 is LGHDT and CDR2 YNNKEL (reference sequence). The CDR3 has 17 residues. CDR3 loop: CVSTATDRVIVNQPQHF. The CDR3 bases are TGTGTCAGCACCGCAACGGACAGGGTGATAGTCAATCAGCCCCAGCATTTT.

The V and J genes are TRBV6-1 and TRBJ1-2; 7 nucleotides agree with TRBD1. Germline CDR1 and CDR2: MNHNS and SASEGT. This CDR3 contains 17 residues. With V trimmed by 2 bases and J by 8 bases, 17 bases remained unmatched. CDR3 loop: CASSELLGTAVQRGYTF. The CDR3 region has the DNA TGTGCCAGCAGTGAATTATTAGGGACAGCAGTACAGAGGGGCTACACCTTC.

The chain carries TRBV7-2 and TRBJ2-3, with D maybe TRBD1 (6 bases). From germline, CDR1 is SGHTA and CDR2 FQGNSA. Deletions cut 4 bases from V and 6 bases from J, with 17 bases between. CDR3 length equals 15 residues. CDR3 in DNA: TGTGCCAGCAGCTCCAGACCCGGTGGGGGCGATACGCAGTATTTT. It is translated as CASSSRPGGGDTQYF. Full variable domain (missing parts from reference TRBV7-2 and TRBJ2-3): GAGVSQSPSNKVTEKGKDVELRCDPISGHTALYWYRQSLGQGLEFLIYFQGNSAPDKSGLPSDRFSAERTGGSVSTLTIQRTQQEDSAVYLCASSSRPGGGDTQYFGPGTRLTVL.

V usage is TRBV15 and J usage is TRBJ2-7; 7 bases are shared with TRBD1. CDR1 is LNHNV, CDR2 YYDKDF, per germline (reference sequence). V dropped 3 bases and J dropped 4; count of bases not matched to a gene: 15. The CDR3 is 17 residues long. This chain's CDR3 is CATSSLTGARTPYEQYF. The CDR3 DNA follows: TGTGCCACCAGCAGTTTAACAGGGGCCAGAACTCCTTACGAGCAGTACTTC.

This rearrangement joins TRBV11-2 to TRBJ2-7, with 9 bases lining up with TRBD2. Unmatched junction bases numbered 18, after V lost 4 bases and J lost 5 bases. CDR1 is SGHAT and CDR2 is FQNNGV in the germline V gene. The CDR3 has 18 amino acids. The CDR3 bases are TGTGCCAGCAGCTCAGCGGGAGGATCTTACTTTCGGGGGCACGAGCAGTACTTC. Translation gives CASSSAGGSYFRGHEQYF.

Only one count was recorded for this clone. V usage is TRBV7-9 and J usage is TRBJ2-7; D is unclear. Trimming removed 3 bases at V and 4 bases at J, with 4 bases between. The CDR3 loop spans 11 amino acids. The germline CDR1 and CDR2 sequences are SEHNR and FQNEAQ (reference sequence). CDR3 in amino acids: CASSFLYEQYF. The CDR3, as DNA: TGTGCCAGCAGCTTCTTATACGAGCAGTACTTC.

The CDR3 sequence is CASSLRGGELFF. Written as DNA, the CDR3 is TGTGCCAGCAGCTTGAGGGGTGGGGAGCTGTTTTTT. The chain uses TRBV5-8 and TRBJ2-2, with a possible D match to TRBD1 (5 bases). CDR1 is SGHTS, CDR2 YDEGEE, per germline. CDR3 length equals 12 residues. Trimming pared 1 base from V and 8 bases from J, leaving 6 bases between.

The V call is TRBV5-4, the J call TRBJ2-2, with TRBD1 matching 7 bases. CDR1 and CDR2 from the germline V gene are SGHNT and YYREEE (reference sequence). With V trimmed by 2 bases and J by 2 bases, 3 bases remained unmatched. CDR3 size: 15 residues. As DNA, the CDR3 is TGTGCCAGCAGCTTTGGGACAGCCAACACCGGGGAGCTGTTTTTT. Translation: CASSFGTANTGELFF.

The chain links TRBV6-1 to TRBJ2-3, with TRBD2 as a possible D gene (6 bases). CDR1 is MNHNS, CDR2 SASEGT, per germline. The CDR3 runs 15 residues. V was pared by 2 bases and J by 2 bases, with 11 bases between. CDR3 residues: CASSELAGYTDTQYF. The DNA of the CDR3 is TGTGCCAGCAGTGAATTGGCGGGATACACAGATACGCAGTATTTT.

The V gene is TRBV30, the J gene TRBJ1-2, with TRBD1 identical over 7 bases. Germline CDR1 is GTSNPN and CDR2 is SVGIG (reference sequence). This CDR3 spans 13 amino acids. Trimming at V came to 3 bases and at J to 2 bases, leaving 3 bases not matched to a gene. Written as DNA, the CDR3 is TGTGCCTGGAGCGCGGGACAGAACTATGGCTACACCTTC. Translation gives CAWSAGQNYGYTF.

The V and J genes are TRBV7-9 and TRBJ2-5; possibly TRBD1 for D (6 bases). Germline loops: CDR1 SEHNR, CDR2 FQNEAQ (reference sequence). Trimming left V 5 bases short and J 4 bases short, with 14 bases between. The CDR3 is 14 amino acids. The CDR3 sequence is CASSGPFRGETQYF. CDR3 coding DNA: TGTGCCAGCAGCGGACCTTTCAGGGGAGAGACCCAGTACTTC.

CDR3 in amino acids: CASSLPTVNSPLHF. The DNA of the CDR3 is TGTGCCAGCAGCTTGCCTACAGTTAATTCACCCCTCCACTTT. The chain uses TRBV5-4 and TRBJ1-6; D gene ambiguous. V gave up 1 base and J gave up 6 bases, with 8 bases separating them. The length of the CDR3 is 14 residues. CDR1 SGHNT and CDR2 YYREEE come from the germline V gene (reference sequence). Using reference TRBV5-4 and TRBJ1-6 for the parts outside the CDR3, the full variable domain is ETGVTQSPTHLIKTRGQQVTLRCSSQSGHNTVSWYQQALGQGPQFIFQYYREEENGRGNFPPRFSGLQFPNYSSELNVNALELDDSALYLCASSLPTVNSPLHFGNGTRLTVT.

The gene calls are TRBV28 and TRBJ2-7; D possibly corresponds to TRBD1 (6 bases). Germline V CDR1 and CDR2: MDHEN, SYDVKM. This CDR3 spans 12 amino acids. V lost 7 bases and J 2 bases, leaving 9 bases between the germline ends. The chain's CDR3 is CASTRGTYEQYF. The CDR3 DNA follows: TGTGCCAGCACTAGGGGGACCTACGAGCAGTACTTC.

The J gene is TRBJ2-7, the V gene TRBV4-2, with 7 bases fitting TRBD2. The V gene's germline CDR1 is LGHNA and CDR2 YNFKEQ. This CDR3 is built from 16 residues. The V gene end was trimmed by 0 bases and the J gene end by 1 base; junction bases not matched to a gene: 6. Written as DNA, the CDR3 is TGTGCCAGCAGCCAAGAGGGGGGGGACTTATCCTACGAGCAGTACTTC. Its protein product is CASSQEGGDLSYEQYF.

This chain links TRBV7-9 with TRBJ1-1, with no clear D. The CDR3 is 12 residues long. The V end lost 3 bases, the J end lost 11 bases, and 13 bases lay between the germline ends. Germline CDR1 SEHNR, CDR2 FQNEAQ (reference sequence). The CDR3 sequence: CASSFDNSGAFF. CDR3 in DNA: TGTGCCAGCAGCTTTGATAACAGTGGGGCTTTCTTT. Looking up the rest from reference TRBV7-9 and TRBJ1-1 gives the full variable domain: DTGVSQNPRHKITKRGQNVTFRCDPISEHNRLYWYRQTLGQGPEFLTYFQNEAQLEKSRLLSDRFSAERPKGSFSTLEIQRTEQGDSAMYLCASSFDNSGAFFGQGTRLTVV.

This clone was observed a single time. The chain is built from TRBV9 and TRBJ2-1, with 7 bases aligning to TRBD2. The V gene's germline CDR1 is SGDLS and CDR2 YYNGEE. The CDR3 sequence is 15 residues long. With V trimmed by 5 bases and J by 0 bases, 5 bases remained unmatched. The CDR3 DNA sequence: TGTGCCAGCAGTCCTAGCGGCAGCTCCTACAATGAGCAGTTCTTC. This gives the protein CASSPSGSSYNEQFF.

The CDR3 is CASTWTGFYNSPLHF. CDR3 DNA: TGTGCCAGCACCTGGACAGGGTTTTATAATTCACCCCTCCACTTT. This chain joins TRBV27 and TRBJ1-6; 8 nucleotides align to TRBD1. Trimming cost V 7 bases and J 4 bases; bases outside gene matches: 6. Germline V CDR1 and CDR2: MNHEY, SMNVEV (reference sequence). CDR3 length equals 15 residues.

The V gene is TRBV7-2, the J gene TRBJ2-5; 9 bases are a match to TRBD1. Unmatched junction bases numbered 9, after V lost 5 bases and J lost 5 bases. Per the germline V gene, CDR1 is SGHTA and CDR2 is FQGNSA. The CDR3 extends over 15 amino acids. The CDR3 bases are TGTGCCAGCAGCCTGATGACAGGGGGTGGGGAGACCCAGTACTTC. Its translation is CASSLMTGGGETQYF.

This rearrangement joins TRBV28 to TRBJ2-4; D unresolved. The CDR3 length is 14 residues. Between the trimmed V and J ends, which lost 6 bases and 6 bases, there was a span of 15 bases. From germline, CDR1 is MDHEN and CDR2 SYDVKM. The CDR3 reads CASSPPGLTNIQYF. DNA for the CDR3: TGTGCCAGCAGCCCACCAGGCTTAACAAACATTCAGTACTTC.

This clone occurred many times. V gene TRBV6-2 or TRBV6-3 combines with J gene TRBJ2-6; D may be TRBD1 (6 bases). The CDR3 is made up of 15 amino acids. Germline-derived CDR1 and CDR2 are MNHEY and SVGEGT. With 2 bases removed from V and 1 base from J, the gap between germline ends came to 6 bases. In DNA, the CDR3 is TGTGCCAGCAGTTACGGACAGTCTGGGGCCAACGTCCTGACTTTC. Amino acids: CASSYGQSGANVLTF.

There are a few counts of this clone. The gene calls are TRBV6-6 and TRBJ2-3; D is possibly TRBD1 (5 bases). V was shortened by 7 bases and J by 0 bases, with 11 bases between the two germline ends. The CDR3 covers 14 residues. Germline CDR1 is MNHNY and CDR2 is SVGAGI (reference sequence). This chain's CDR3 is CASKGSPSTDTQYF. Written as DNA, the CDR3 is TGTGCCAGCAAGGGGTCCCCTAGCACAGATACGCAGTATTTT.

The chain carries TRBV10-3 and TRBJ1-5; D is ambiguous. Looked up from germline, CDR1 is ENHRY and CDR2 is SYGVKD. There are 12 residues in the CDR3. V lost 10 bases to trimming and J lost 8 bases, with 15 bases between them. The CDR3 nucleotides are TGTGCCACCTCAGGTGGGAGGGAGCCCCAGCATTTT. It translates to CATSGGREPQHF.

The rearrangement joins TRBV6-2 or TRBV6-3 to TRBJ2-7; D might be TRBD1 (6 bases). The germline CDR1 and CDR2 sequences are MNHEY and SVGEGT. CDR3 length equals 15 residues. Between the trimmed V and J ends, which lost 6 bases and 0 bases, there was a span of 15 bases. CDR3 protein: CASSSHRQASYEQYF. CDR3 bases: TGTGCCAGCAGCTCACATCGACAGGCCTCCTACGAGCAGTACTTC.

CDR3 sequence reads: CASSPTGKGYGYTF. The DNA for the CDR3 is TGTGCCAGCAGTCCAACAGGGAAGGGCTATGGCTACACCTTC. The chain combines TRBV6-2 or TRBV6-3 with TRBJ1-2, with D possibly being TRBD1 (6 bases). The CDR3 loop spans 14 amino acids. The V gene lost 5 bases and the J gene lost 4 bases, with 14 bases spanning the gap. Germline loops: CDR1 MNHEY, CDR2 SVGEGT.

This chain joins TRBV7-2 and TRBJ2-7; 11 bases line up with TRBD1. The CDR3 is made up of 15 amino acids. Germline V gene data show CDR1 as SGHTA and CDR2 as FQGNSA. With 3 bases clipped from V and 3 bases from J, the junction kept 4 bases outside the gene matches. The CDR3 nucleotides read TGTGCCAGCAGCTTCTCCGGGACAGGGGGCTACGAGCAGTACTTC. As protein: CASSFSGTGGYEQYF.